The present entry profiles one T cell receptor beta chain with its context. Its antigen is not identified. Other DNA sequences in this specimen translate into the identical CDR3. This sample is part of a study of cytomegalovirus exposure and HLA in healthy donors. Findings and caveats of the study: Among donors in an Asian-associated ancestry cluster, a later analysis reportedly found fewer N-insertions than the approximately 670-donor mean.

13 Jbeta primers and 60 Vbeta primers were used for the PCR. Method: immunoSEQ multiplex PCR; TCRdb's copy keeps in-frame clones and lacks some. The table includes 150,000 to 200,000 clones, around 79% detected once. CDR1 and CDR2 from the germline V gene are SGHNT and YYREEE (reference sequence). The V segment lost 0 bases and the J segment 3 bases; nucleotides outside the gene matches: 4. This CDR3 region has 15 residues. This chain uses TRBV5-4 with TRBJ2-3, with 7 bases that match TRBD2. The receptor was isolated from a male donor in good health and CMV-seropositive. The sequenced sample consisted of PBMCs. The CDR3 DNA is TGTGCCAGCAGCTTGGATGGGGGAGGGACAGATACGCAGTATTTT. Translating it yields CASSLDGGGTDTQYF.